Listed below are T cell receptor beta chains from one sample, sequenced in a study of blood T cell repertoires in COVID-19. This table comes from immunoSEQ multiplex PCR, and its TCRdb copy is limited to in-frame clones, with some not included. The sample records about 200,000 clones, roughly 82% being singletons. Material: PBMCs or T cells enriched from blood (not recorded which). These receptors came from a man aged 35 to 55 with acute COVID-19. CDR3s include the opening cysteine and the closing phenylalanine or tryptophan. D genes are given only for firm matches. Size values are once, few and many counts, or a class for expanded clones, and some rows have none.

TGTGCCAGTAGTACCGGGACAGGGGGCTGGCAATCTCACGAGCAGTACTTC,CASSTGTGGWQSHEQYF,TRBV19,TRBJ2-7,-,TRBD1
TGTGCCAGCAGCTTGTTTGGGGGCGCGAATACGCAGTATTTT,CASSLFGGANTQYF,TRBV5-4,TRBJ2-3,once,-
TGTGCCATCAGTGAGTCGGTAGCGCATTCACCCCTCCACTTT,CAISESVAHSPLHF,TRBV10-3,TRBJ1-6,-,-
TGTGCCAGCAGTTTTGGGACAGTCTACGAGCAGTACTTC,CASSFGTVYEQYF,TRBV12-3/TRBV12-4,TRBJ2-7,once,TRBD1
TGTGCCAGCAGTCCGGGACTAGGGACGATTAATGAGCAGTTCTTC,CASSPGLGTINEQFF,TRBV7-3,TRBJ2-1,-,TRBD2
TGTGCCAGTAGTATAGATCTGGTGAGCAGGGGGCGCACCGGGGAGCTGTTTTTT,CASSIDLVSRGRTGELFF,TRBV19,TRBJ2-2,few,TRBD1
TGTGCCAGCAGCTTATCAGGGGCGGAGACCCAGTACTTC,CASSLSGAETQYF,TRBV7-9,TRBJ2-5,-,-
TGTGCCAGCAGCCGTTTCACTAGCGGGAGCTCCTACGAGCAGTACTTT,CASSRFTSGSSYEQYF,TRBV14,TRBJ2-7,-,TRBD2
TGTGCCAGCAGCGAAGTCGGTACGCAGTACTTC,CASSEVGTQYF,TRBV7-9,TRBJ2-7,-,-
TGTGCCACCAGCAGAGCGGGCTCCTACAATGAGCAGTTCTTC,CATSRAGSYNEQFF,TRBV15,TRBJ2-1,-,-
TGTGCCAGCAGCTTCCGCGGGAGCTCCTACAATGAGCAGTTCTTC,CASSFRGSSYNEQFF,TRBV11-2,TRBJ2-1,-,TRBD2
TGTGCCAGCAGCTTAGTAGGGACAGGGTTCAGCAATCAGCCCCAGCATTTT,CASSLVGTGFSNQPQHF,TRBV7-2,TRBJ1-5,-,TRBD1
TGTGCCAGTAGTAAAACGGGGACTAGCGTAAACTCCTACGAGCAGTACTTC,CASSKTGTSVNSYEQYF,TRBV19,TRBJ2-7,-,TRBD2
TGCAGTGCTAGAGTATTCGAAAAACTGTTTTTT,CSARVFEKLFF,TRBV20-1,TRBJ1-4,once,-
TGTGCCAGCAGTGGGGGACTGCGTAGCTCCTACGAGCAGTACTTC,CASSGGLRSSYEQYF,TRBV27,TRBJ2-7,-,-
TGTGCCAGCAGCCAAGAAGGTATCAGGGCTTTCTTT,CASSQEGIRAFF,TRBV3-1/TRBV3-2,TRBJ1-1,once,-
TGTGCCAGCAGCTTGGGGGTGGAGGACGGCTACACCTTC,CASSLGVEDGYTF,TRBV5-5,TRBJ1-2,-,-
TGTGCCAGCAGCCAAGCGGGAGGGCCCGGTCATGAGTTCTTC,CASSQAGGPGHEFF,TRBV27,TRBJ2-1,-,TRBD2
TGTGCCACCAGTGAGGGGGGGCAAACGTACAATGAGCAGTTCTTC,CATSEGGQTYNEQFF,TRBV24-1,TRBJ2-1,-,-
TGTGCCAGCAGGCGACAGCTCGCGGGAGGGGAGTTCTTC,CASRRQLAGGEFF,TRBV28,TRBJ2-1,once,TRBD2
TGTGCCAGCAGCTTGACAGGGGGTAATTCACCCCTCCACTTT,CASSLTGGNSPLHF,TRBV2,TRBJ1-6,-,TRBD1
TGCGCCAGCAGCCAAGATAGAGATCGGCCCCAGCATTTT,CASSQDRDRPQHF,TRBV4-1,TRBJ1-5,-,-
TGTGCCAGCAGCTTGGAGGGACAGGGGACGGGCTACACCTTC,CASSLEGQGTGYTF,TRBV5-6,TRBJ1-2,-,TRBD1
TGTGCCAGCAGCCCCCGACAGGGGGATGGCTACACCTTC,CASSPRQGDGYTF,TRBV11-2,TRBJ1-2,-,TRBD1
TGTGCCAGCAGCCGACGACAGGGTTCAGATACGCAGTATTTT,CASSRRQGSDTQYF,TRBV7-3,TRBJ2-3,-,TRBD1
TGTGCCAGCAGCTTAGCAGACTTGGGAGGTCCCTATGGCTACACCTTC,CASSLADLGGPYGYTF,TRBV7-8,TRBJ1-2,-,-
TGTGCCAGCAGTTACTGGGCGGGGGGGGCCCCCTACGAGCAGTACTTC,CASSYWAGGAPYEQYF,TRBV6-5,TRBJ2-7,-,TRBD2
TGTGCCAGTAGTATGACAGGGAGCTCCTACGAGCAGTACTTC,CASSMTGSSYEQYF,TRBV19,TRBJ2-7,-,TRBD1
TGCGCCAGCAGCTACGGGACAGGGGGTTACAATGAGCAGTTCTTC,CASSYGTGGYNEQFF,TRBV5-1,TRBJ2-1,-,TRBD1
TGTGCCAGCTCACCATCCCGAGACAGGGTTTCACCCCTCCACTTT,CASSPSRDRVSPLHF,TRBV18,TRBJ1-6,few,TRBD1
TGTGCCAGCAGGGCAAGCTCGGAGCCCGCAGATACGCAGTATTTT,CASRASSEPADTQYF,TRBV7-2,TRBJ2-3,-,-
TGTGCCAGCAGCCCAGGGGGCGACCAGCCCCAGCATTTT,CASSPGGDQPQHF,TRBV7-9,TRBJ1-5,-,TRBD1
TGTGCCAGCAGCCTAGGTACGGAGTATGAAAAACTGTTTTTT,CASSLGTEYEKLFF,TRBV7-9,TRBJ1-4,-,-
TGTGCCAGCGGAAAGGGGGACGGTATAGCCAAAAACATTCAGTACTTC,CASGKGDGIAKNIQYF,TRBV9,TRBJ2-4,-,-
TGTGCCAGCAGCCTTGGGACTAGCGGTTTCCACAATGAGCAGTTCTTC,CASSLGTSGFHNEQFF,TRBV5-5,TRBJ2-1,-,TRBD2
TGTGCCACCAGAAGGGGGGACAGATCGGCCGGGGAGCTGTTTTTT,CATRRGDRSAGELFF,TRBV15,TRBJ2-2,-,-
TGTGCCAGCAGTTCGTTGGAGAATCAGCCCCAGCATTTT,CASSSLENQPQHF,TRBV6-5,TRBJ1-5,-,-
TGTGCCAGCAGCGCCACCGGGACAGGGCCCTACGAGCAGTACTTC,CASSATGTGPYEQYF,TRBV9,TRBJ2-7,-,TRBD1
TGTGCCAGCAGCAAAGATCGTGGGGAGGCGTATAATTCACCCCTCCACTTT,CASSKDRGEAYNSPLHF,TRBV21-1,TRBJ1-6,-,-
TGTGCCAGCAGCTTAGAAGGGTTAGGGGCAGATACGCAGTATTTT,CASSLEGLGADTQYF,TRBV7-9,TRBJ2-3,once,-
TGTGCCAGCAGTGAGCAGGGTTTATCTAATGAAAAACTGTTTTTT,CASSEQGLSNEKLFF,TRBV25-1,TRBJ1-4,-,-
TGTGCCAGCAGCCCGGGACTAGCAGTCACCCAGCAGTACTTC,CASSPGLAVTQQYF,TRBV7-9,TRBJ2-7,-,TRBD2
TGTGCCAGCATCCAGGCAGGGGCTAACACCGGGGAGCTGTTTTTT,CASIQAGANTGELFF,TRBV5-8,TRBJ2-2,once,-
TGTGCCAGCAGCTTGGCCGCTCCTAGCGGGAGGCCCCACGAGCAGTACTTC,CASSLAAPSGRPHEQYF,TRBV5-4,TRBJ2-7,-,TRBD2
TGTGCCATCAGTGACGTAGGACAGGGGAAATACGAGCAGTACTTC,CAISDVGQGKYEQYF,TRBV10-3,TRBJ2-7,-,TRBD1
TGTGCCAGCAGTCCGCACCCGGAGGCAGATACGCAGTATTTT,CASSPHPEADTQYF,TRBV27,TRBJ2-3,-,-
TGTGCCACCAGCACTAGCGGGAGCTCCTACAATGAGCAGTTCTTC,CATSTSGSSYNEQFF,TRBV15,TRBJ2-1,-,TRBD2
TGTGCCAGCTCACCAGCCGGGACTAGCTATTGGAGCTCCTACGAGCAGTACTTC,CASSPAGTSYWSSYEQYF,TRBV18,TRBJ2-7,few,TRBD2
TGCAGGGGGGGTGAGGGCGGCAGAGGGTACTTC,CRGGEGGRGYF,TRBV20-1,TRBJ2-7,-,-
TGTGCCGACAAAGGGGATCAGCCCCAGCATTTT,CADKGDQPQHF,TRBV7-2,TRBJ1-5,-,-
TGTGCCAGCAGCCAGGGTTTCCTCAGGGATAATTCACCCCTCCACTTT,CASSQGFLRDNSPLHF,TRBV3-1/TRBV3-2,TRBJ1-6,-,-
TGTGCCAGCAGCGTAGAGGCGTCAGGGCAGGATGGCTACACCTTC,CASSVEASGQDGYTF,TRBV9,TRBJ1-2,-,-
TGCGCCAGCAGCCTGAACAGGGTGGAGTACACTGAAGCTTTCTTT,CASSLNRVEYTEAFF,TRBV5-1,TRBJ1-1,-,-
TGTGCCAGCAGCCTTGCGGGGGCCAACTATGGCTACACCTTC,CASSLAGANYGYTF,TRBV27,TRBJ1-2,-,-
TGTGCCAGCAGCTTAGCGAGCGGGATCACAGATACGCAGTATTTT,CASSLASGITDTQYF,TRBV7-2,TRBJ2-3,-,TRBD2
TGCAGCGTTAGCGGGATGAACACTGAAGCTTTCTTT,CSVSGMNTEAFF,TRBV29-1,TRBJ1-1,-,-
TGCGCCAGCAGCTTGGTTAGTACCGGGGAGCTGTTTTTT,CASSLVSTGELFF,TRBV5-1,TRBJ2-2,-,-